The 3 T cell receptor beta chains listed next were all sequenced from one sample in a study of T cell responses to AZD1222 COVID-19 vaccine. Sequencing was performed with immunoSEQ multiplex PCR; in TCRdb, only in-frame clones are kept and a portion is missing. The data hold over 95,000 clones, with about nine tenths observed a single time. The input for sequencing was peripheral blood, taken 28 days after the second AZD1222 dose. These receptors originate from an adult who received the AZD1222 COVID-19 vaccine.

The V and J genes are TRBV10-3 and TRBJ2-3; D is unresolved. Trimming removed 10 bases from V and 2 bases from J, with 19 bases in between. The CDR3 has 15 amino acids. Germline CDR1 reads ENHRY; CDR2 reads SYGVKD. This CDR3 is CATTVADLSTDTQYF. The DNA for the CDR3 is TGTGCCACGACGGTGGCGGATTTATCCACAGATACGCAGTATTTT.

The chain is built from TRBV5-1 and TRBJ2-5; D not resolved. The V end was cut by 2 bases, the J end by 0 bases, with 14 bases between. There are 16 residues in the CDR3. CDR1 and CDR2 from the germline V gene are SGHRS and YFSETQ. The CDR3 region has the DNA TGCGCCAGCAGCTTTCGGACGGTGCGTGACCAAGAGACCCAGTACTTC. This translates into CASSFRTVRDQETQYF.

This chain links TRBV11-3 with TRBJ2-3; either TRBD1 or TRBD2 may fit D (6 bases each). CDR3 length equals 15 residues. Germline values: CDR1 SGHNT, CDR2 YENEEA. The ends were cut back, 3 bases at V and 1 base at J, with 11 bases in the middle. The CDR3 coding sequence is TGTGCCAGCAGCTTTGGGGGGCAGGGCACAGATACGCAGTATTTT. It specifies CASSFGGQGTDTQYF.